This T cell receptor beta chain is from a study of blood T cell repertoires in COVID-19. Study summary: The study drew acute and convalescent COVID-19 samples from the United States, Italy and Spain. Nucleic acid was either cDNA or gDNA, and it came from T cells, B-cell-depleted T cells, or PBMCs.

Followed longitudinally, the Seattle patients had been enrolled during active infection. The V and J ends lost 4 bases and 7 bases, in that order; junction bases with no gene match: 6. This CDR3 spans 15 amino acids. Looked up from germline, CDR1 is SGHRS and CDR2 is YFSETQ. How the authors handled the data: Reference gene primer amplification in the assay estimated nucleated cell counts. This table comes from immunoSEQ multiplex PCR, and its TCRdb copy is limited to in-frame clones, with some not included. From that table come the V and J calls and clone size; the DNA was used to work out D and trimming. The sample lists about 310,000 clones, almost 90% occurring once.

The sample taken for sequencing was peripheral blood. This chain links TRBV5-1 with TRBJ1-6, with 9 nucleotides matching TRBD1. This TCR was recovered from a woman aged 40-49 years with COVID-19, enrolled during active disease. The CDR3 DNA sequence: TGCGCCAGCAGCCTCTTAGGGACAGGGAATTCACCCCTCCACTTT. Protein product: CASSLLGTGNSPLHF.